The sequence of this TCR beta chain was determined in a study of T cells in Graves' hyperthyroidism and ophthalmopathy. Researchers amplified the TCR beta CDR3 regions from RNA transcripts. The HTBI primer set served for first-round RT-PCR of the TCR CDR3. MiXCR was run by TCRdb on the multiplex PCR reads, yielding one entry per CDR3 protein. The data show about 210,000 distinct CDR3 sequences, 17% seen once. The V gene's germline CDR1 is KGHSH and CDR2 LQKENI. The J segment lost 7 bases and the V segment lost 2 bases, leaving 9 bases of the junction unmatched. CDR3 length: 15 amino acids. The rearrangement joins TRBV18 to TRBJ2-7; TRBD2 matches 9 bases. This sequence was found in a man over 45 with Graves' hyperthyroidism. The specimen sequenced was blood. The CDR3 DNA sequence: TGTGCCAGCTCACCAACGCGGGAGGGCCCACAGGAGCAGTACTTC. Its protein is CASSPTREGPQEQYF. Complete variable domain (other parts from reference TRBV18 and TRBJ2-7): NAGVMQNPRHLVRRRGQEARLRCSPMKGHSHVYWYRQLPEEGLKFMVYLQKENIIDESGMPKERFSAEFPKEGPSILRIQQVVRGDSAAYFCASSPTREGPQEQYFGPGTRLTVT.